The clone carrying this TCR beta chain was recorded only once. The antigen remains unidentified. The identical CDR3 is also encoded by other nucleotide sequences in the sample. V trimming: 3 bases; J trimming: 4 bases; junction bases outside the gene matches: 2. CDR3 length: 14 residues. The germline gives CDR1 SGHRS, CDR2 YFSETQ. TCRdb's table, derived via immunoSEQ multiplex PCR, lists solely in-frame clones and lacks some. The sample lists 2,500,000 or so clones; 85% to 95% were seen once. The data originate from a study of shared clonotypes between healthy human individuals. Study results and caveats: Across a handful of donors, naive CD4 shared roughly 5%, naive CD8 around 3.5%, memory CD4 less than 2.5%, memory CD8 approximately 0.4%.

This TCR came from a young man in good health. Some clones in this sample may be carry-over from other donors' samples. What was sequenced was naive CD4+ T cells from PBMCs. The subset is: CD45RA+ positively selected. V is TRBV5-1 and J is TRBJ1-4; 8 positions match TRBD1. The CDR3 DNA reads as TGCGCCAGCAGCTCCGGACAGGGTAATGAAAAACTGTTTTTT. It encodes CASSSGQGNEKLFF.